This TCR beta chain was sequenced for a study of human T cells and chemical hapten exposure. The time point: patch test 1, 2 weeks after DPC sensitization. Documented treatment: therapeutic diphenylcyclopropenone sensitization with weekly scalp DPC. This clonotype was observed at least ten times. Losses at the gene ends were 5 bases for V and 10 bases for J; bases not matched to a gene: 11. In germline, CDR1 is DFQATT, CDR2 SNEGSKA (reference sequence). This CDR3 is 14 amino acids long. Using its own MiXCR run on the RACE reads, TCRdb lists one record per CDR3 protein. The sample yields roughly 200,000 distinct CDR3 sequences, 20% to 25% seen once.

The source material was whole blood, sampled in connection with sensitization to the hapten diphenylcyclopropenone (DPC). This sequence originates from a woman between 50 and 59 years old with alopecia areata. Some clones in this sample may be carry-over from other donors' samples. The V call is TRBV20-1, the J call TRBJ1-6; 7 positions agree with TRBD1. The CDR3 loop is CSARVRQGVSPLHF. The CDR3 coding sequence is TGCAGTGCTCGAGTCAGACAGGGAGTCTCACCCCTCCACTTT.